A single sample is the source of the 12 T cell receptor beta chains below, sequenced in a study of PD-1 blockade in classical Hodgkin lymphoma. All trial patients relapsed after autologous stem cell transplantation. Clones were sequenced by immunoSEQ multiplex PCR, and TCRdb holds only the in-frame ones, with some missing. Of fewer than 90,000 clones in the sample, approximately 94% are singletons; the top ten hold approximately 8.2%. The sample in question was peripheral blood mononuclear cells (PBMCs), obtained at baseline. These receptors all come from a human donor with classical Hodgkin lymphoma.

This rearrangement joins TRBV6-1 to TRBJ1-5, with D maybe TRBD1 (5 bases). The CDR3 length is 16 residues. Germline values: CDR1 MNHNS, CDR2 SASEGT. The V end lost 3 bases, the J end lost 3 bases, and 15 bases lay between the germline ends. The CDR3 DNA reads TGTGCCAGCAGTGAGCTGAAGGGACGGTCCAATCAGCCCCAGCATTTT. Protein: CASSELKGRSNQPQHF.

This clone was observed once. V gene TRBV4-1 combines with J gene TRBJ2-7; D possibly corresponds to TRBD2 (6 bases). The V and J ends lost 5 bases and 2 bases respectively, with 22 bases between them. Per the germline V gene, CDR1 is MGHRA and CDR2 is YSYEKL. The CDR3 covers 17 residues. The CDR3 coding sequence is TGCGCCAGCAGCTACACTTTGGGGACTCCGAGCCCCTACGAGCAGTACTTC. It specifies CASSYTLGTPSPYEQYF.

The chain recombines TRBV7-9 with TRBJ2-5; D not resolved. Germline CDR1 and CDR2: SEHNR and FQNEAQ (reference sequence). The CDR3 is made up of 14 amino acids. V shed 3 bases and J shed 5 bases, with 13 bases lying between them. CDR3 DNA: TGTGCCAGCAGCTTTCACACTCCGACGGAGACCCAGTACTTC. This codes for CASSFHTPTETQYF.

V gene TRBV27 combines with J gene TRBJ1-6; D not resolved. The CDR3 spans 15 residues. The V gene lost 3 bases and the J gene lost 3 bases, with 9 bases spanning the gap. Germline values: CDR1 MNHEY, CDR2 SMNVEV (reference sequence). CDR3 DNA: TGTGCCAGCAGTTTTATGGGTTACTATAATTCACCCCTCCACTTT. Amino acid sequence: CASSFMGYYNSPLHF.

This rearrangement joins TRBV19 to TRBJ2-2; D may match TRBD1 or TRBD2 (6 bases each). Germline values: CDR1 LNHDA, CDR2 SQIVND (reference sequence). Trimming pared 10 bases from V and 1 base from J, leaving 13 bases between. CDR3 size: 14 residues. CDR3 amino acids: CATKGGWNTGELFF. The CDR3, as DNA: TGTGCCACAAAGGGGGGCTGGAACACCGGGGAGCTGTTTTTT.

The chain employs TRBV6-6 and TRBJ1-5, with a tentative D call TRBD1 (6 bases). Germline CDR1 MNHNY, CDR2 SVGAGI (reference sequence). The CDR3 extends over 14 amino acids. The V gene lost 10 bases and the J gene lost 6 bases, with 19 bases spanning the gap. The DNA for the CDR3 is TGTGCCACCCAGGGACACCAAGTCAGTCAGCCCCAGCATTTT. It translates to CATQGHQVSQPQHF.

The chain couples TRBV25-1 to TRBJ2-7; D remains unclear. The V end lost 2 bases, the J end lost 1 base, and 15 bases lay between the germline ends. The CDR3 spans 16 residues. Germline lookup yields CDR1 MGHDK and CDR2 SYGVNS. CDR3 DNA sequence: TGTGCCAGCAGTGAAACTGGCGGTTCACGATCCTACGAGCAGTACTTC. Residues: CASSETGGSRSYEQYF.

V usage is TRBV19 and J usage is TRBJ2-7; D may correspond to TRBD1 or TRBD2 (7 bases each). Germline values: CDR1 LNHDA, CDR2 SQIVND (reference sequence). This CDR3 has 15 amino acids. Trimming stripped 0 bases from V and 6 bases from J, with 15 bases between. The CDR3 DNA reads as TGTGCCAGTAGTATAGATCAGGGGAGGGGGCGCGAGCAGTACTTC. The encoded protein is CASSIDQGRGREQYF. The full variable domain, with the rest looked up from reference TRBV19 and TRBJ2-7, is DGGITQSPKYLFRKEGQNVTLSCEQNLNHDAMYWYRQDPGQGLRLIYYSQIVNDFQKGDIAEGYSVSREKKESFPLTVTSAQKNPTAFYLCASSIDQGRGREQYFGPGTRLTVT.

V gene TRBV7-6 combines with J gene TRBJ2-7, with TRBD1 as a possible D gene (5 bases). The CDR3 is made up of 14 amino acids. Per the germline V gene, CDR1 is SGHVS and CDR2 is FNYEAQ. V was shortened by 5 bases and J by 3 bases, with 14 bases between the two germline ends. Here the CDR3 DNA reads TGTGCCAGCAGCCCCGGACACTTTATCTACGAGCAGTACTTC. This codes for CASSPGHFIYEQYF.

The rearrangement joins TRBV19 to TRBJ2-2, with 9 bases lining up with TRBD2. Germline CDR1 is LNHDA and CDR2 is SQIVND (reference sequence). J lost 3 bases, V lost 2 bases, and 7 bases had no gene match. The CDR3 has 17 residues. This CDR3 is CASSIILLAGHTGELFF. The CDR3 nucleotides read TGTGCCAGTAGTATAATTTTACTAGCGGGCCACACCGGGGAGCTGTTTTTT.

V usage is TRBV28 and J usage is TRBJ2-7; 8 bases are shared with TRBD1. Germline trimming cut 3 bases from V and 10 bases from J; bases unmatched to any gene: 17. This CDR3 is 16 amino acids long. CDR1 and CDR2 (germline): MDHEN, SYDVKM. For the CDR3, the DNA is TGTGCCAGCAGTTTGCCCAGAGCCGGGACAGGTCATAACCAGTACTTC. It translates to CASSLPRAGTGHNQYF.

The chain uses TRBV4-3 and TRBJ1-1, with 7 bases matching TRBD1. The germline V gene has CDR1 LGHNA and CDR2 YSLEER. The CDR3 contains 14 residues. The trim removed 4 bases at V and 4 bases at J, leaving 6 bases unmatched. DNA for the CDR3: TGCGCCAGCAGCCTTGACAGGGAATTCACTGAAGCTTTCTTT. Residues: CASSLDREFTEAFF.